The clone carrying this T cell receptor (beta chain) has just a few counts. Its antigen is not known. TCRdb processed the RT-PCR reads anew with MiXCR; each CDR3 protein has one entry. The table records roughly 780,000 distinct CDR3 sequences, approximately 17% of them present only once. The sample belongs to a study of response to subunit inactivated influenza vaccine. In germline, CDR1 is SQVTM, CDR2 ANQGSEA. CDR3 length equals 14 residues. The V gene end was trimmed by 4 bases and the J gene end by 7 bases; junction bases not matched to a gene: 4. Study-level findings and limits: New T cells are recruited in small numbers by each seasonal influenza vaccination, according to the authors' suggestion.

Here the sequenced sample was PBMCs from blood, taken about 5 days after vaccination. The V and J genes are TRBV29-1 and TRBJ2-1; TRBD2 matches at 13 bases. The TCR originated in a man over 45 who received an inactivated influenza vaccine. The CDR3 coding sequence is TGCAGCGTTGTTGGACTAGCGGGAGTTAATGAGCAGTTCTTC. Its protein is CSVVGLAGVNEQFF.